This T cell receptor (beta chain) stems from a study of cytomegalovirus exposure and HLA in healthy donors. Study-wide results and limits: In terms of immune exposure information, only CMV serostatus was available.

Note on this clone: The antigen remains undetermined.

This CDR3 contains 13 residues. CDR1 MNHNS and CDR2 SASEGT come from the germline V gene. The V end lost 6 bases, the J end lost 4 bases, and 10 bases lay between the germline ends. The study ran its PCR with 60 Vbeta and 13 Jbeta primers. Data came from immunoSEQ multiplex PCR; TCRdb stores just in-frame clones and leaves some out. The repertoire has about 130,000 clones, 80% to 90% of them found once; the top ten carry 2% to 3%. The specimen was PBMCs. The TCR comes from a man over 45 in good health and CMV-seronegative. The genes are TRBV6-1 and TRBJ1-3; unclear D gene. CDR3 DNA: TGTGCCAGCAGCCAAATGTCCGGAAACACCATATATTTT. It specifies CASSQMSGNTIYF.